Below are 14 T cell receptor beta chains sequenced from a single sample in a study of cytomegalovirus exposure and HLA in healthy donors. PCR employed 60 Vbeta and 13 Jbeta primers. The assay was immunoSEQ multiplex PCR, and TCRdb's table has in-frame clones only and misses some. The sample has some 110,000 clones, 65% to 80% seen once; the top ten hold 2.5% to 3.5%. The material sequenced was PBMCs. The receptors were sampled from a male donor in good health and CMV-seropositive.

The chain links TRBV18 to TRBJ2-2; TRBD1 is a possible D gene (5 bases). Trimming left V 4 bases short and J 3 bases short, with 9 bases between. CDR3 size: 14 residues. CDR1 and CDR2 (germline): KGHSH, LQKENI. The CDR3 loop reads CASSRQGYTGELFF. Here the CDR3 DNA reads TGTGCCAGCTCACGCCAGGGATACACCGGGGAGCTGTTTTTT.

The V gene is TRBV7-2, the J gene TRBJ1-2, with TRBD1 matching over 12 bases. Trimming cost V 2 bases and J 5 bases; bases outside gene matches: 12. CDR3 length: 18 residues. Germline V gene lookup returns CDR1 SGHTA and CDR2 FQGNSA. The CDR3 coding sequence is TGTGCCAGCAGCTTATTACCGGGGGGGACAGGGGGCGGTTATGGCTACACCTTC. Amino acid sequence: CASSLLPGGTGGGYGYTF.

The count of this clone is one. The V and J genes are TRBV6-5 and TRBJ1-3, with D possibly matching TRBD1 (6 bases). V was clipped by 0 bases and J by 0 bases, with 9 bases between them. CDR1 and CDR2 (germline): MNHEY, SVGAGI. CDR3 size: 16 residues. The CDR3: CASSYSGARSGNTIYF. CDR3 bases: TGTGCCAGCAGTTACTCGGGGGCGCGCTCTGGAAACACCATATATTTT.

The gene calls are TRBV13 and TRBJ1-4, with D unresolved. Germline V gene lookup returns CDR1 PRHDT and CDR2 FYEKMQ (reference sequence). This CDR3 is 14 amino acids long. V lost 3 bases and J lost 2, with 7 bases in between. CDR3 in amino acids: CASSFRETNEKLFF. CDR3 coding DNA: TGTGCCAGCAGCTTCCGGGAGACTAATGAAAAACTGTTTTTT.

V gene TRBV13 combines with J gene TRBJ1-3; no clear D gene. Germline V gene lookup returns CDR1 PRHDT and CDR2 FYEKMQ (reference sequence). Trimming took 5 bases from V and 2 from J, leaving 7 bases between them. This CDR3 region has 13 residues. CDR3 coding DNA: TGTGCCAGCAGCCGAAGCCCTGGAAACACCATATATTTT. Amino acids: CASSRSPGNTIYF.

The CDR3 here is CASSFYNFRDGYTF. The DNA for the CDR3 is TGTGCCAGCAGCTTCTACAACTTCAGGGATGGCTACACCTTC. This rearrangement joins TRBV7-2 to TRBJ1-2, with D possibly matching TRBD1 (5 bases). V lost 3 bases and J lost 6, with 14 bases in between. Germline-derived CDR1 and CDR2 are SGHTA and FQGNSA. CDR3 length equals 14 residues.

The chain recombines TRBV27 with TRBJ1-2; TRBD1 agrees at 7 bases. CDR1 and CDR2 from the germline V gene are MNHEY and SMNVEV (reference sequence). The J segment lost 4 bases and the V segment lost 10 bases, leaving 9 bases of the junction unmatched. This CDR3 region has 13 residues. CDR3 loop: CATAGQAGYGYTF. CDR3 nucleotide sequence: TGTGCCACCGCCGGACAGGCAGGCTATGGCTACACCTTC.

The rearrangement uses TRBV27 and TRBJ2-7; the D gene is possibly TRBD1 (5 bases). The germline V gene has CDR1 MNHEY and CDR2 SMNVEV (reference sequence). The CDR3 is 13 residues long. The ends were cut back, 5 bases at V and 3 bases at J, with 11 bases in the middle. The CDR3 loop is CASSQQESYEQYF. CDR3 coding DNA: TGTGCCAGCAGTCAACAGGAAAGCTACGAGCAGTACTTC.

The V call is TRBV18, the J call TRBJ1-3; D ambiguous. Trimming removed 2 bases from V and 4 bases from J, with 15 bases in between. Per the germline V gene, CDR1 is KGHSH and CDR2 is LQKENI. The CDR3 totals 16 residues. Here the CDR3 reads CASSPGGAASGNTIYF. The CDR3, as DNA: TGTGCCAGCTCACCAGGTGGTGCGGCTTCAGGAAACACCATATATTTT.

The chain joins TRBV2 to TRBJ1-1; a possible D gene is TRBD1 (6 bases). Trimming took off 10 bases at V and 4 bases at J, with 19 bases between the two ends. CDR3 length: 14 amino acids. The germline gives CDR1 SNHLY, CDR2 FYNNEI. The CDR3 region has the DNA TGTGCCACTAGCATTGGGGGGGCTTCCACTGAAGCTTTCTTT. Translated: CATSIGGASTEAFF.

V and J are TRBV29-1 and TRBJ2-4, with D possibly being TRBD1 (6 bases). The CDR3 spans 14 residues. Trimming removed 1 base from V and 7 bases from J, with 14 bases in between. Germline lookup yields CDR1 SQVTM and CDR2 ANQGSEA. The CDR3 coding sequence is TGCAGCGTTGAAGTGCGGTCCAGGGGTAACATTCAGTACTTC. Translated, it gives CSVEVRSRGNIQYF.

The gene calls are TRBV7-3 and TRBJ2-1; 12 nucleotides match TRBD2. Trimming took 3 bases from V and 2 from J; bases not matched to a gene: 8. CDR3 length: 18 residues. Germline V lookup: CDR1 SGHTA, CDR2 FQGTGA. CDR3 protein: CASSLTGRLAGAYNEQFF. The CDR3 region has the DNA TGTGCCAGCAGCTTGACCGGGAGACTAGCGGGGGCCTACAATGAGCAGTTCTTC.

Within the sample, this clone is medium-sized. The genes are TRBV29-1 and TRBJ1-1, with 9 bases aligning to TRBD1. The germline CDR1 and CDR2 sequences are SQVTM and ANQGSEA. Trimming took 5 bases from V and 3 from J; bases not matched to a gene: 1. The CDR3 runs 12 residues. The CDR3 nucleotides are TGCAGCGTTCGGACAGGGGACACTGAAGCTTTCTTT. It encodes CSVRTGDTEAFF.

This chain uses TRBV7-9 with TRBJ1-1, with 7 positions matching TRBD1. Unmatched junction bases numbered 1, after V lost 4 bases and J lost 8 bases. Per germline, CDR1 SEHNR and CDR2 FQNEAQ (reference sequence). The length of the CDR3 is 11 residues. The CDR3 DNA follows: TGTGCCAGCAGCTCGACAGGGGAAGCTTTCTTT. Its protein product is CASSSTGEAFF.